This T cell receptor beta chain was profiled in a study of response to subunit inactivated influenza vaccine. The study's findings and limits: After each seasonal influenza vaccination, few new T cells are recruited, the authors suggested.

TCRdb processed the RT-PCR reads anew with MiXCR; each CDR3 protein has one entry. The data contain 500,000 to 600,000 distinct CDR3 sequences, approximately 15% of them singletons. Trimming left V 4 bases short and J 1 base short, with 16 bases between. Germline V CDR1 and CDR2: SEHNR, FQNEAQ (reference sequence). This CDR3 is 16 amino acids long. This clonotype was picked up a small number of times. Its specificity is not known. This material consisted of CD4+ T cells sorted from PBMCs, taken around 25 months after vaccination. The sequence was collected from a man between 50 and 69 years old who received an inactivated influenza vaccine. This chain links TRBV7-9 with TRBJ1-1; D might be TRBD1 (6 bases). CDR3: CASSSGLSRGNTEAFF. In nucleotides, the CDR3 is TGTGCCAGCAGCTCCGGTCTTAGCAGGGGGAACACTGAAGCTTTCTTT.